This T cell receptor (beta chain) emerged from a study of T cell responses to AZD1222 COVID-19 vaccine (dated by TCRdb to 2020 to 2023). Broadly, across the study: AZD1222 recipients given second doses at about 4 weeks or at about 12 weeks were pooled, since spike-specific TCR depth and breadth were not found to differ between the two schedules. A total of over 230 trial participants underwent TCR sequencing, of whom nearly 210 had received two doses of AZD1222 and some 26 had received two doses of the MenACWY control vaccine. Trial participants were enrolled by age into subgroups of 18-55, 56-69 and 70-plus years, and about 150, 27 and 61 TCR-sequenced participants, respectively, were included in these subgroups.

A word on this clone: Its binding antigen is unknown. Base qualities are not at hand, and no much larger clone is one base apart.

Counted from cysteine to phenylalanine, this CDR3 has 14 amino acids. CDR3 DNA is the only sequence kept; it has 42 bases, read in frame from the first base. Per the germline V gene, SGDLS is the CDR1 and YYNGEE is the CDR2. At the junction V is shortened by 0 bases and J by 6 bases, with 11 bases in between. The CDR3 regions of human TCRbeta chains were analyzed by immunosequencing. Turning to the authors' computational methods: TCRs in the repertoires were matched against a reference library of SARS-CoV-2-specific TCRs that had been generated with the MIRA antigen-specificity platform. Breadth was defined as the fraction of unique TCRs that were SARS-CoV-2-associated, and depth was defined as the fraction of total T cells that were SARS-CoV-2-associated. Using the MIRA data, every spike-specific TCR was mapped to the spike region that the TCR reacted to and assigned to either a CD4 or a CD8 class. Log10-transformed breadth and depth values were compared by one-way ANOVA with Sidak's multiple comparisons tests. Not all clones reach the TCRdb copy of this immuneACCESS table, which keeps in-frame sequences only. Checked studies attribute under half of the gap to unresolved V genes and leave the rest unexplained. The D gene and trimming were derived from the DNA, and the V and J assignments and clone size from that table. Across this sample there are around 77,000 clones, with around 86% seen only once. The ten largest clones add up to more than 2% of the sample.

Broader findings and caveats from the paper: Participants were mostly white British, with more females than males. The authors suggested clonal diversity may have been underestimated. Reportedly, almost half of the unique spike-specific TCRs recognized epitopes lying outside the regions that are mutated in the B.1.351 and B.1.1.7 variants. CD4 TCRs associated with the vaccine covered the entire spike protein, and the dominant responses were in regions 160-218 and 743-854. In the small 56-69-year group, the increase in depth fell short of significance, most likely because of low power. After two AZD1222 doses, both the breadth and the depth of spike-specific TCRs were significantly higher than at day 0 and than in MenACWY recipients. Conclusions about previously exposed vaccinees were limited because only 5 or 6 AZD1222 recipients were SARS-CoV-2 seropositive at baseline. No day 14 peak-response samples were available, so repertoires were characterized only after the peak T cell response.

The time point label, read with the paper, signifies: baseline before first vaccination. The vaccinee samples were drawn from two UK trials, COV001 and COV002, one of which was a single-blind randomized controlled phase 2/3 trial testing AZD1222 (ChAdOx1 nCoV-19) in healthy adults. Trial participant PBMC samples were collected at day 0 and day 28 after the second dose for TCRbeta chain sequencing. The sequence came from an adult in good health. The rearrangement combines TRBV9 with TRBJ2-3; no D segment can be confidently identified. The sequences come from peripheral blood, collected on day 0 of AZD1222 vaccination. The DNA sequence is TGTGCCAGCAGCGTAGAGGTTAGCAGTGATACGCAGTATTTT. Its protein is CASSVEVSSDTQYF.